This record covers a single T cell receptor (beta chain). The germline V gene encodes CDR1 SGHNT and CDR2 YYREEE (reference sequence). CDR3 size: 17 residues. Trimming took off 4 bases at V and 0 bases at J, with 14 bases between the two ends. The sample originates from a study of T cell responses to AZD1222 COVID-19 vaccine. Only in-frame clones appear in the TCRdb table, and some are missing; sequencing was by immunoSEQ multiplex PCR. This sample has roughly 110,000 clones; approximately 84% occur once, and the top ten carry around 9.9%. This clonotype was sampled from an adult in good health. Sequencing was performed on peripheral blood, taken on day 0 of AZD1222 vaccination. V usage is TRBV5-4 and J usage is TRBJ1-6, with D uncertain. CDR3 bases: TGTGCCAGCAGCGATCGTCAATCGGGCTCCTATAATTCACCCCTCCACTTT. Residues: CASSDRQSGSYNSPLHF.